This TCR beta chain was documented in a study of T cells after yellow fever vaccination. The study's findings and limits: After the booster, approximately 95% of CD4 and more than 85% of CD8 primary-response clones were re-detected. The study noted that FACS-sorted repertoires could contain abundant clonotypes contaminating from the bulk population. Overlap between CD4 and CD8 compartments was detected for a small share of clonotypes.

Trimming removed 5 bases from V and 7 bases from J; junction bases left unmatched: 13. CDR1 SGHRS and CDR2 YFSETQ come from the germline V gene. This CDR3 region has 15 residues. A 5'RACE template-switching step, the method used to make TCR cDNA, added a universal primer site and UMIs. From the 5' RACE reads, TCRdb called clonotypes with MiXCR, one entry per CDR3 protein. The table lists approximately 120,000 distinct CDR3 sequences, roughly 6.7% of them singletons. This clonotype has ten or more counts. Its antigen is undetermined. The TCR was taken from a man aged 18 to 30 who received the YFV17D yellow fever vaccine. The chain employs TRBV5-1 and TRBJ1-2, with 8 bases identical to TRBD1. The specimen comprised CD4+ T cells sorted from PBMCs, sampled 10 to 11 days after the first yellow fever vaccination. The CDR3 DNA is TGCGCCAGCAGTCGTCAGGGGGCGCTTGAGGGTGGCTACACCTTC. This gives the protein CASSRQGALEGGYTF.